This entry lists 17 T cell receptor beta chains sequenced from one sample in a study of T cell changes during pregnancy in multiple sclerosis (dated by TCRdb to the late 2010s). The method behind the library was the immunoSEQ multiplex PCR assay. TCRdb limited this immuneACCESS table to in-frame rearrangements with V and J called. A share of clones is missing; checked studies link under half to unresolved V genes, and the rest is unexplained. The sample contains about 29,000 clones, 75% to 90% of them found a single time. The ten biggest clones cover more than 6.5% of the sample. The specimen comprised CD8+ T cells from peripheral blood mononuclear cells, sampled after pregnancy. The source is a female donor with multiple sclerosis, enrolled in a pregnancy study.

The CDR3 DNA sequence: TGTGCCAGCAGCTTATCGACAGATTCCTACGAGCAGTACTTC. Translated: CASSLSTDSYEQYF. The V call is TRBV7-3, the J call TRBJ2-7; the D gene is possibly TRBD1 (5 bases). V dropped 2 bases and J dropped 1 base, with 9 bases sitting between them. This CDR3 contains 14 residues. The germline gives CDR1 SGHTA, CDR2 FQGTGA.

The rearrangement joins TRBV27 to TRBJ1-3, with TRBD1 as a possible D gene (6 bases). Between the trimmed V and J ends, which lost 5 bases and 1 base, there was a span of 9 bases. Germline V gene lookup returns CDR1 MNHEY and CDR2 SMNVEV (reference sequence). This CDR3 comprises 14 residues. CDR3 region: CASSLQGSGNTIYF. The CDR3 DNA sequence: TGTGCCAGCAGTCTCCAGGGGTCTGGAAACACCATATATTTT.

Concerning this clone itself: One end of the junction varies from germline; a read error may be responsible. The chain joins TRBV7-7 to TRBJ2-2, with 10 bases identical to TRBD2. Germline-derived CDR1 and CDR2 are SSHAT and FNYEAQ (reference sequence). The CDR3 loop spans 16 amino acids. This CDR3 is CASSSGGSGRPGELFF. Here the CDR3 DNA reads TGTGCTAGCAGCTCTGGCGGTAGCGGGAGGCCCGGGGAGCTGTTTTTT.

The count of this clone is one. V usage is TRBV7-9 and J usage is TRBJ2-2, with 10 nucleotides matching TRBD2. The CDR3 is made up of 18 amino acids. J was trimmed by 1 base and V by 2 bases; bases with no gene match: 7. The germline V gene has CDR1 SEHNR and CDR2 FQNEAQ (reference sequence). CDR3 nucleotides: TGTGCCAGCAGCTTACGAGCGCTAGCGGGAGTGAACACCGGGGAGCTGTTTTTT. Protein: CASSLRALAGVNTGELFF. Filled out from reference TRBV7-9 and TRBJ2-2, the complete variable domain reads DTGVSQNPRHKITKRGQNVTFRCDPISEHNRLYWYRQTLGQGPEFLTYFQNEAQLEKSRLLSDRFSAERPKGSFSTLEIQRTEQGDSAMYLCASSLRALAGVNTGELFFGEGSRLTVL.

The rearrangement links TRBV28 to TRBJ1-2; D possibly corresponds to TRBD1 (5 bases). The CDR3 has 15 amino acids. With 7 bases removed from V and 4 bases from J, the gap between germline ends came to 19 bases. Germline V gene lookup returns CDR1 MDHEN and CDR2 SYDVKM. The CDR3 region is CASIGRVSLFYGYTF. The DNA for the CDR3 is TGTGCCAGCATAGGCAGGGTCAGCCTCTTCTATGGCTACACCTTC.

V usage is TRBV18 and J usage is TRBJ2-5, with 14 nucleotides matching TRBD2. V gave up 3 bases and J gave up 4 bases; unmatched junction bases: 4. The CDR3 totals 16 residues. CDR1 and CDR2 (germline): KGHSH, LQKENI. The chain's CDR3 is CASSPRLAGGRETQYF. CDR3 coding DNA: TGTGCCAGCTCACCCCGACTAGCGGGAGGGCGAGAGACCCAGTACTTC.

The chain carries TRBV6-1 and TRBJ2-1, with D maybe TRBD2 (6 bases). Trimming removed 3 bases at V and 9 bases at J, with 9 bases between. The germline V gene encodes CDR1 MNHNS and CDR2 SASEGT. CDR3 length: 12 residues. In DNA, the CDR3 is TGTGCCAGCAGTGATCGGGGGTTTGAGCAGTTCTTC. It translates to CASSDRGFEQFF.

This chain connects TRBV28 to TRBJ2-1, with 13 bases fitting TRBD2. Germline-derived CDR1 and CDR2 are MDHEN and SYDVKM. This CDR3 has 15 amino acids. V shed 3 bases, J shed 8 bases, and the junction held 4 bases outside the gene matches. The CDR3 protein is CASSFRLAGGDEQFF. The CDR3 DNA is TGTGCCAGCAGTTTCAGACTAGCGGGAGGTGATGAGCAGTTCTTC.

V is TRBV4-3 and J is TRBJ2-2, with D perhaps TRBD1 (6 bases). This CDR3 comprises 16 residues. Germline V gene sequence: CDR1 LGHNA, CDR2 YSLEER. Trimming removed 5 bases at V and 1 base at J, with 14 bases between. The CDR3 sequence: CASSGTPGQNTGELFF. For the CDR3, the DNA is TGCGCCAGCAGCGGTACCCCGGGACAGAACACCGGGGAGCTGTTTTTT.

CDR3 nucleotides: TGCAGCGTTGAATTGCGTGGCAGGGGCAGATTTACCGGGGAGCTGTTTTTT. This translates into CSVELRGRGRFTGELFF. The chain has TRBV29-1 and TRBJ2-2, with a possible D match to TRBD1 (6 bases). V shed 2 bases and J shed 5 bases, with 21 bases lying between them. Germline assignment: CDR1 SQVTM and CDR2 ANQGSEA. This CDR3 is built from 17 residues.

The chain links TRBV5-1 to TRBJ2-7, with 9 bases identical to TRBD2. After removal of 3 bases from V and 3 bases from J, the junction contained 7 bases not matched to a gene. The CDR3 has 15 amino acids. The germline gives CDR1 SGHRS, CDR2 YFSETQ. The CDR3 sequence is CASSSPTSGYYEQYF. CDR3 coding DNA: TGCGCCAGCAGCTCCCCGACTAGCGGATACTACGAGCAGTACTTC.

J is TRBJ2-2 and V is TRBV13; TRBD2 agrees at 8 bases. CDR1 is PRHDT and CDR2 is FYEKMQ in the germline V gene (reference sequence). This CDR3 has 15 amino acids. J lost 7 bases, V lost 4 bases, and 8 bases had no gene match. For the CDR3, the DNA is TGTGCCAGCAGCTCCCAAGCGGGAGTGTTCGGGGAGCTGTTTTTT. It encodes CASSSQAGVFGELFF.

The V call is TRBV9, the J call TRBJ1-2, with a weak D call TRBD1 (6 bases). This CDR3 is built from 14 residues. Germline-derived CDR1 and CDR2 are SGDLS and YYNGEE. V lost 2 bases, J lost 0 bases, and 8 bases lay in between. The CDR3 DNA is TGTGCCAGCAGCGTCGGACAGTCTAACTATGGCTACACCTTC. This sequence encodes CASSVGQSNYGYTF.

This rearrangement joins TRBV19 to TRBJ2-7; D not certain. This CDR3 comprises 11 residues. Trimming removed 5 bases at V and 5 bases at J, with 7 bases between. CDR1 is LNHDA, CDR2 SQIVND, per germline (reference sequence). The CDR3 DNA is TGTGCCAGTAGTTCTAACCACGAGCAGTACTTC. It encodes CASSSNHEQYF. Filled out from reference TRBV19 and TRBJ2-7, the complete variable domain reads DGGITQSPKYLFRKEGQNVTLSCEQNLNHDAMYWYRQDPGQGLRLIYYSQIVNDFQKGDIAEGYSVSREKKESFPLTVTSAQKNPTAFYLCASSSNHEQYFGPGTRLTVT.

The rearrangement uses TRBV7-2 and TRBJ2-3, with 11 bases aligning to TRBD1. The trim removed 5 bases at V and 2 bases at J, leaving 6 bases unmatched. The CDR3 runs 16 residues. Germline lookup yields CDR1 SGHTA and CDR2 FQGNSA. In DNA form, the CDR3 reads TGTGCCAGCAGCCAGAGGACAGGGGGCAACACAGATACGCAGTATTTT. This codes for CASSQRTGGNTDTQYF.

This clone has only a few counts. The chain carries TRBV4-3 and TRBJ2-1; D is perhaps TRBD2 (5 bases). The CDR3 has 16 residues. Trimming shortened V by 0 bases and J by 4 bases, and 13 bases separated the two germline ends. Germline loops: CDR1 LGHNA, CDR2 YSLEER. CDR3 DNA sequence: TGCGCCAGCAGCCAAGATGGTTCCGGGGTATACAATGAGCAGTTCTTC. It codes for CASSQDGSGVYNEQFF.

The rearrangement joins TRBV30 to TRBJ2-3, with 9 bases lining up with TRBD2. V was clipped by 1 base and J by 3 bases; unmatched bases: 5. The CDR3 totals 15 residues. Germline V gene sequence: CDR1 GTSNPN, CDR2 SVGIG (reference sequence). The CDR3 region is CAWSAGLAKTDTQYF. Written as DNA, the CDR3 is TGTGCCTGGAGTGCGGGACTAGCAAAAACAGATACGCAGTATTTT.